This T cell receptor beta chain originates from a study of T cells expressing NK-cell markers. Study observations and caveats: The study found dominant NKG2C+ clonotypes at about 1.0-7.5% of CD8+ T cells in over 5 donors. Leadership of the CD3+CD56-NKG2C+ fraction also belonged to these clonotypes in four donors. No clear determination of HCMV specificity was made for expanded NKG2C+ T cell clones.

TCR beta libraries carry UMIs added by 5'RACE template switching. After re-calling the 5' RACE reads, TCRdb lists one entry per CDR3 protein, DNA absent. This repertoire comprises 440,000 or so distinct CDR3 sequences; its ten largest clones make up 7.3%. The length of the CDR3 is 13 residues. Germline V CDR1 and CDR2: DFQATT, SNEGSKA (reference sequence). Details on this clonotype: Its antigen is unknown.

Specimen: blood T cells: a sorted CD56 or NKG2C T cell subset, CD4+ or CD8+ T cells, or bulk PBMC T cells (not recorded which). This sequence was found in a woman aged 18 to 75 in good health. The V gene is TRBV20-1, the J gene TRBJ2-3; no DNA is available, so the TRBD1 call from TCRdb remains unchecked. CDR3 sequence: CSAPDRPTDTQYF.